One and the same sample provided the 16 T cell receptor beta chains below, sequenced in a study of cytomegalovirus exposure and HLA in healthy donors. The PCR made use of 60 Vbeta and 13 Jbeta primers. Clones were read by immunoSEQ multiplex PCR, and TCRdb kept only the in-frame ones, dropping some. The data show 140,000 to 150,000 clones, roughly 80% seen once. Sequenced material: PBMCs. The receptors originated from a woman aged 25 to 45 in good health and CMV-seronegative.

This clone was recorded once. The genes are TRBV9 and TRBJ2-7, with TRBD2 matching 11 bases. V trimming: 3 bases; J trimming: 1 base; junction bases outside the gene matches: 9. In germline, CDR1 is SGDLS, CDR2 YYNGEE. The CDR3 runs 17 residues. CDR3 region: CASSEGTGTSGSYEQYF. CDR3 in DNA: TGTGCCAGCAGCGAGGGTACCGGGACTAGCGGTTCCTACGAGCAGTACTTC.

The V gene is TRBV28, the J gene TRBJ1-2, with D maybe TRBD1 (5 bases). V was trimmed by 3 bases and J by 8 bases, leaving 19 bases between them. The germline CDR1 and CDR2 sequences are MDHEN and SYDVKM. The CDR3 runs 15 residues. CDR3 DNA sequence: TGTGCCAGCAGTTTCCAGGGTTGGGTCCATTCCGGCTACACCTTC. This gives the protein CASSFQGWVHSGYTF.

V gene TRBV19 combines with J gene TRBJ1-4, with no clear D. CDR1 is LNHDA and CDR2 is SQIVND in the germline V gene (reference sequence). This CDR3 has 14 amino acids. Trimming pared 3 bases from V and 2 bases from J, leaving 7 bases between. The CDR3 nucleotides read TGTGCCAGTAGTATGGGGAGGACTAATGAAAAACTGTTTTTT. Translating gives CASSMGRTNEKLFF.

V is TRBV18 and J is TRBJ1-2; no reliable D call. Germline CDR1 reads KGHSH; CDR2 reads LQKENI. The length of the CDR3 is 17 residues. Trimming stripped 1 base from V and 0 bases from J, with 15 bases between. In DNA, the CDR3 is TGTGCCAGCTCACCACTGGGTTCGGAGTCGCCTAACTATGGCTACACCTTC. This encodes CASSPLGSESPNYGYTF.

The sample holds a few counts of this clone. CDR3 protein: CASGEVGGTTYNEQFF. CDR3 DNA: TGTGCTAGTGGTGAAGTGGGGGGGACTACCTACAATGAGCAGTTCTTC. This rearrangement joins TRBV12-5 to TRBJ2-1, with 7 bases matching TRBD2. The germline gives CDR1 LGHNT, CDR2 FRNRAP. J lost 2 bases, V lost 5 bases, and 9 bases had no gene match. The CDR3 has 16 residues.

The chain couples TRBV5-1 to TRBJ1-1, with a weak D call TRBD1 (5 bases). Trimming took 2 bases from V and 3 from J, leaving 17 bases between them. The germline CDR1 and CDR2 sequences are SGHRS and YFSETQ. This CDR3 is built from 16 residues. CDR3 loop: CASSLIPGGGDTEAFF. In nucleotides, the CDR3 is TGCGCCAGCAGCTTAATTCCGGGTGGAGGGGACACTGAAGCTTTCTTT.

This CDR3 is CAWSRTISYEQYF. The CDR3 DNA is TGTGCCTGGAGCCGGACTATCTCCTACGAGCAGTACTTC. The V call is TRBV30, the J call TRBJ2-7; a weak D match, TRBD2 (6 bases). There are 13 residues in the CDR3. Between the trimmed V and J ends, which lost 3 bases and 0 bases, there was a span of 9 bases. Germline V gives CDR1 GTSNPN, CDR2 SVGIG (reference sequence).

The chain carries TRBV27 and TRBJ2-1; D may be TRBD2 (5 bases). Trimming removed 6 bases at V and 6 bases at J, with 15 bases between. From germline, CDR1 is MNHEY and CDR2 SMNVEV (reference sequence). This CDR3 has 14 residues. The CDR3 is CASRYLGSPNEQFF. The CDR3 DNA reads as TGTGCCAGCAGATATTTGGGGAGCCCCAATGAGCAGTTCTTC.

This chain links TRBV2 with TRBJ2-5; tentatively, D is TRBD2 (6 bases). The CDR3 runs to 12 residues. Trimming took off 8 bases at V and 4 bases at J, with 11 bases between the two ends. Germline loops: CDR1 SNHLY, CDR2 FYNNEI. The DNA of the CDR3 is TGTGCCAGCGAACTAGCCCCAGAGACCCAGTACTTC. Protein product: CASELAPETQYF.

This chain links TRBV19 with TRBJ1-5; TRBD1 is a possible D gene (5 bases). Trimming took off 3 bases at V and 5 bases at J, with 11 bases between the two ends. CDR3 length equals 14 residues. The V gene's germline CDR1 is LNHDA and CDR2 SQIVND (reference sequence). Here the CDR3 DNA reads TGTGCCAGTAGTATCGGGGGGAGATATCAGCCCCAGCATTTT. Its translation: CASSIGGRYQPQHF.

The CDR3 DNA reads as TGTGCCTGGAAGCCGGGACAGAATGAAAAACTGTTTTTT. Encoded protein: CAWKPGQNEKLFF. The chain has TRBV30 and TRBJ1-4, with TRBD1 matching over 7 bases. Germline CDR1 is GTSNPN and CDR2 is SVGIG (reference sequence). The CDR3 loop spans 13 amino acids. V was pared by 4 bases and J by 5 bases, with 4 bases of the junction left unmatched.

This clone has just one count. The chain combines TRBV9 with TRBJ2-7, with TRBD1 as a possible D gene (6 bases). Trimming pared 1 base from V and 2 bases from J, leaving 13 bases between. CDR3 size: 15 residues. Germline CDR1 SGDLS, CDR2 YYNGEE. CDR3: CASSVTAGVTYEQYF. The CDR3 DNA reads as TGTGCCAGCAGCGTAACGGCAGGGGTTACCTACGAGCAGTACTTC. Full variable domain (outside the CDR3, taken from reference TRBV9 and TRBJ2-7): DSGVTQTPKHLITATGQRVTLRCSPRSGDLSVYWYQQSLDQGLQFLIQYYNGEERAKGNILERFSAQQFPDLHSELNLSSLELGDSALYFCASSVTAGVTYEQYFGPGTRLTVT.

The CDR3 loop is CASSLDPSRKETQYF. Here the CDR3 DNA reads TGCGCCAGCAGCTTGGATCCGAGCAGGAAAGAGACCCAGTACTTC. The V gene is TRBV5-1, the J gene TRBJ2-5; no clear D. Germline CDR1 reads SGHRS; CDR2 reads YFSETQ. Trimming stripped 0 bases from V and 3 bases from J, with 12 bases between. The CDR3 is made up of 15 amino acids.

V usage is TRBV4-1 and J usage is TRBJ2-5, with D perhaps TRBD2 (5 bases). The CDR3 is 16 amino acids. V was pared by 0 bases and J by 7 bases, with 18 bases between. Germline assignment: CDR1 MGHRA and CDR2 YSYEKL. The CDR3: CASSQESWERPGTQYF. DNA for the CDR3: TGCGCCAGCAGCCAAGAAAGTTGGGAGCGCCCAGGGACCCAGTACTTC.

The chain couples TRBV9 to TRBJ2-5; D might be TRBD2 (5 bases). The CDR3 runs to 15 residues. Trimming pared 3 bases from V and 5 bases from J, leaving 17 bases between. Germline lookup yields CDR1 SGDLS and CDR2 YYNGEE. CDR3 amino acids: CASSEGGTAWETQYF. The DNA for the CDR3 is TGTGCCAGCAGCGAAGGAGGCACAGCGTGGGAGACCCAGTACTTC.

The V gene is TRBV18, the J gene TRBJ2-7, with a weak D call TRBD2 (6 bases). Germline V gene data show CDR1 as KGHSH and CDR2 as LQKENI. The CDR3 spans 13 residues. Trimming pared 6 bases from V and 7 bases from J, leaving 16 bases between. The CDR3 DNA reads as TGTGCCAGCTCCTACGGTGCCGGGGGAGAGCAGTACTTC. It translates to CASSYGAGGEQYF.